The sequence of this T cell receptor (beta chain) was determined in a study of T cell changes during pregnancy in multiple sclerosis. Repertoires were generated with immunoSEQ multiplex PCR, while TCRdb's copy carries only in-frame clones and drops some. The table includes some 27,000 clones, about 92% detected once. The V gene's germline CDR1 is ENHRY and CDR2 SYGVKD. The V segment lost 7 bases and the J segment 7 bases; nucleotides outside the gene matches: 9. This CDR3 has 13 amino acids. The receptor was isolated from a female donor with multiple sclerosis, enrolled in a pregnancy study. V gene TRBV10-3 combines with J gene TRBJ1-2, with 7 bases aligning to TRBD1. Sequenced material: CD4+ T cells from peripheral blood mononuclear cells, taken after pregnancy. Here the CDR3 reads CAITPGTVPGYTF. The CDR3 bases are TGTGCCATCACCCCCGGGACAGTCCCTGGCTACACCTTC.